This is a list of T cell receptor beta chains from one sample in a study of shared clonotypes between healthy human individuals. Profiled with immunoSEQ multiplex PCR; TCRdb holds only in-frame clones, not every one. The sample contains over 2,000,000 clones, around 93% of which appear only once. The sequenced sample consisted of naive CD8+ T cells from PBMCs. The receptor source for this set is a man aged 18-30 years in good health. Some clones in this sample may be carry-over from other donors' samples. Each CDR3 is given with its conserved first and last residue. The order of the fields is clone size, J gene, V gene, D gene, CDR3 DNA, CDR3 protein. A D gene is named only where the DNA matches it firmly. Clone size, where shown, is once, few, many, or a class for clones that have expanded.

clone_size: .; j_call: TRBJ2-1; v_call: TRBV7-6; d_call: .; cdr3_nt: TGTGCCAGCAGCTTTGGCGCGAATGAGCAGTTCTTC; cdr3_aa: CASSFGANEQFF
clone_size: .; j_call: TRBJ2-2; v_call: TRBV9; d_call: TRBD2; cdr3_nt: TGTGCCAGCAGCGCACCGGGACTAGCAGTCACCGGGGAGCTGTTTTTT; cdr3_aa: CASSAPGLAVTGELFF
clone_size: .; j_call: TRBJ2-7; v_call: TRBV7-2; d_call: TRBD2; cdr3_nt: TGTGCCAGCAGCTTATTACCTAGCGGGACCTACGAGCAGTACTTC; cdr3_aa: CASSLLPSGTYEQYF
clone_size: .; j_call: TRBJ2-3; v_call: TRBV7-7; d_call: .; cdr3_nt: TGTGCCAGCAGACCCTCCGACACAGATACGCAGTATTTT; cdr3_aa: CASRPSDTDTQYF
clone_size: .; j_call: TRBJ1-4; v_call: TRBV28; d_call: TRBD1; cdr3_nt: TGTGCCAGCAGTCATCCCCGAAGGACAGGGTCGCGCGGAGAAAAACTGTTTTTT; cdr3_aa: CASSHPRRTGSRGEKLFF
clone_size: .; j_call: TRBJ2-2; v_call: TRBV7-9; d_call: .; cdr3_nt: TGTGCCAGCCCCCTGGGGGAAAACACCGGGGAGCTGTTTTTT; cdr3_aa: CASPLGENTGELFF
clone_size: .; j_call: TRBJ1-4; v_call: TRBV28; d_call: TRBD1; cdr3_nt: TGTGCCAGCAGTTTGGACAGGGAGTATGAAAAACTGTTTTTT; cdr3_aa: CASSLDREYEKLFF
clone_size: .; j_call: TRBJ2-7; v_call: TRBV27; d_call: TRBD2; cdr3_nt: TGTGCCAGCGGCGGGGGGCACTACGAGCAGTACTTC; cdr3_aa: CASGGGHYEQYF
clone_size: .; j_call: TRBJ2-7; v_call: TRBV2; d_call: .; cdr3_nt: TGTGCCAGCAGTGGGACCCCTACCTACGAGCAGTACTTC; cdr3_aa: CASSGTPTYEQYF
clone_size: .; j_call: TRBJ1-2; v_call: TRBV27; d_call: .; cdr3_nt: TGTGCCAGCAGTTTATTTCCAGGGCGATTTGGCTACACCTTC; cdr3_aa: CASSLFPGRFGYTF
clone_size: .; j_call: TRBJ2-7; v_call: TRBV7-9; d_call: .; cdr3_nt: TGTGCCAGCAGCTTAGGGCGGTGGGAGCAGTACTTC; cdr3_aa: CASSLGRWEQYF
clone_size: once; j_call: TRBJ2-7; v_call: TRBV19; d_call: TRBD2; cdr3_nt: TGTGCCAGTAGTATCCAGCGGGAGGGGGCGCACGAGCAGTACTTC; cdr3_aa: CASSIQREGAHEQYF
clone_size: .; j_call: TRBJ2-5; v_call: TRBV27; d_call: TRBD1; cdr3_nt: TGTGCCAGCAGTCGGGACAGGCCTCGGGAGACCCAGTACTTC; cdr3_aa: CASSRDRPRETQYF
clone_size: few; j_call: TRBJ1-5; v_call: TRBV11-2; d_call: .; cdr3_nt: TGTGCCAGCAGCTTCGGGTCCCATCAGCCCCAGCATTTT; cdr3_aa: CASSFGSHQPQHF
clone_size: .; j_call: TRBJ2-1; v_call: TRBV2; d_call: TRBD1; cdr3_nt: TGTGCCAGCAGTGGAAAACCAGCCGGGACAGCGAACAATGAGCAGTTCTTC; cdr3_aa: CASSGKPAGTANNEQFF
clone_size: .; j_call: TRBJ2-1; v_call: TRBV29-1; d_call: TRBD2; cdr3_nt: TGCAGCGTGGGACTAGCGGTAAACAATGAGCAGTTCTTC; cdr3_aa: CSVGLAVNNEQFF
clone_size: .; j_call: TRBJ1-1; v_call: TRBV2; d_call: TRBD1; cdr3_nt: TGTGCCAGCAGAAAGACAGGGGGTATGAACACTGAAGCTTTCTTT; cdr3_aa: CASRKTGGMNTEAFF
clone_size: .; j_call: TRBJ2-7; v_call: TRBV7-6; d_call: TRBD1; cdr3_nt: TGTGCCAGCAGCTTAGTCCCGGGACAGGGGGCTTACGAGCAGTACTTC; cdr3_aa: CASSLVPGQGAYEQYF
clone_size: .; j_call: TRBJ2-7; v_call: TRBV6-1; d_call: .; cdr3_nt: TGTGCCAGCAGTGCAGACAGGCTTACCAGCGAGCAGTACTTC; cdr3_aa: CASSADRLTSEQYF
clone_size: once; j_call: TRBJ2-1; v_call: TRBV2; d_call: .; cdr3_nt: TGTGCCAGCGTTTCTCGGGAGAGTGGGGTTGAGCAGTTCTTC; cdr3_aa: CASVSRESGVEQFF
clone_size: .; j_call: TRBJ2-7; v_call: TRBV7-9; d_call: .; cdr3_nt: TGTGCCAGCAGCTTGGGCGTCAGAGCCTACGAGCAGTACTTC; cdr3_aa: CASSLGVRAYEQYF
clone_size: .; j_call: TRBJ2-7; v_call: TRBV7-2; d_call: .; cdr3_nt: TGTGCCAGCTTAGGACCGACCTACGAGCAGTACTTC; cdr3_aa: CASLGPTYEQYF
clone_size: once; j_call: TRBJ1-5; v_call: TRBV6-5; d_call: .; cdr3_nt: TGTGCCAGCAGTTACTCGAGCAGGGTGAGCAATCAGCCCCAGCATTTT; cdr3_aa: CASSYSSRVSNQPQHF
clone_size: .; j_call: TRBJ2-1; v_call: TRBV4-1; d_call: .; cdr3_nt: TGCGCCAGCAGCCATGGAGGCTGGGGGGCCCACAATGAGCAGTTCTTC; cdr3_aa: CASSHGGWGAHNEQFF
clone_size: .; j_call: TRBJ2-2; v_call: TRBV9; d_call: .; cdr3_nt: TGTGCCAGCAGCGTAGTGTCGGGGGAGCTGTTTTTT; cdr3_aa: CASSVVSGELFF
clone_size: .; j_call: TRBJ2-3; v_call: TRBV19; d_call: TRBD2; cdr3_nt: TGTGCCACCTTGGGGCTAGCGGCAGATACGCAGTATTTT; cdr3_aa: CATLGLAADTQYF
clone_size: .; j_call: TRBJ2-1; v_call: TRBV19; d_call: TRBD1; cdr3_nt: TGTGCCAGTAGTATAACAGGGGGCCCCTACAATGAGCAGTTCTTC; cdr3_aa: CASSITGGPYNEQFF
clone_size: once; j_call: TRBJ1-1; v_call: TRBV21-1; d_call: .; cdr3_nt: TGTGCCAGCAGCATCTACAGGACCCAAGCTTTCTTT; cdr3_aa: CASSIYRTQAFF
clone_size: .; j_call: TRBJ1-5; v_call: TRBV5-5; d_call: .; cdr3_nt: TGTGCCAGCAGCTCCGGGACGGAGAATTCTTATAGCAATCAGCCCCAGCATTTT; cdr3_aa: CASSSGTENSYSNQPQHF
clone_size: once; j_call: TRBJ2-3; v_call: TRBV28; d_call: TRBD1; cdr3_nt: TGTGCCAGCAGTTTACGCGGACAGGGGGCAGATACGCAGTATTTT; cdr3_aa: CASSLRGQGADTQYF
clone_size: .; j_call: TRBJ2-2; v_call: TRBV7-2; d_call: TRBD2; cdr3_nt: TGTGCCAGCAGCTCCAGGTCCGCGACTAGCGGGAGACACGGGGAGCTGTTTTTT; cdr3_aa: CASSSRSATSGRHGELFF
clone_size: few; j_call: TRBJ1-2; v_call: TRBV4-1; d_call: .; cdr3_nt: TGCGCCAGCAGCCATCTTACCCCAGGAGTGCAGGGCTACACCTTC; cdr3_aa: CASSHLTPGVQGYTF
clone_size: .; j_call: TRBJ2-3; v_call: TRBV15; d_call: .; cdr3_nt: TGTGCCACCAGCAGACGGAGCACAGATACGCAGTATTTT; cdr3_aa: CATSRRSTDTQYF
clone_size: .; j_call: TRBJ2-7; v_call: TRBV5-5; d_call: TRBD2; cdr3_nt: TGTGCCAGCAGCTTGGACTGGGCTAGCGGGAGTTTAGAGCAGTACTTC; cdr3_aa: CASSLDWASGSLEQYF
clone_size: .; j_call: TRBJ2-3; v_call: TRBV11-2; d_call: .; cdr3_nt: TGTGCCAGCAGCTTATTGGTCAGGGGCGGCACAGATACGCAGTATTTT; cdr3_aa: CASSLLVRGGTDTQYF
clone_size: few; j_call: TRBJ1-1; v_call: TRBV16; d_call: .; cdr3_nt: TGTGCCAGCAGCCAAGGGGGGCAGGGCACTGAAGCTTTCTTT; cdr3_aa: CASSQGGQGTEAFF
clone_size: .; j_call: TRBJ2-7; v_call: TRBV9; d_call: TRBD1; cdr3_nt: TGTGCCAGCAGCGTAGGTCGGACAGGTACCCACGAGCAGTACTTC; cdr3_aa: CASSVGRTGTHEQYF
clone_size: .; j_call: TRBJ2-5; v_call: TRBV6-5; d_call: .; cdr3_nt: TGTGCCAGCAGCGAACTACGGCCGCAAGAGACCCAGTACTTC; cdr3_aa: CASSELRPQETQYF
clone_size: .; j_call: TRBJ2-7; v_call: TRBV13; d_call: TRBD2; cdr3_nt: TGTGCCAGCAGCTTTCTAGCGGGAGGGAATGAGCAGTACTTC; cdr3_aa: CASSFLAGGNEQYF
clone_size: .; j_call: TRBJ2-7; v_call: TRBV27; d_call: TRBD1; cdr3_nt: TGTGCCAGCGGATTGCCGGGACAGACCTACGAGCAGTACTTC; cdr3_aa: CASGLPGQTYEQYF
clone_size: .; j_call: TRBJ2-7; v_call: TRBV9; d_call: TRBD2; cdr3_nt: TGTGCCAGCAGCGTAGGATCGGCGGGAGCGCGAGAGCAGTACTTC; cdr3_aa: CASSVGSAGAREQYF
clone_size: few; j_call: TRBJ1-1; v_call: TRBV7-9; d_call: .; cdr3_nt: TGTGCCAGCAGCTTAACAGGGATGAACACTGAAGCTTTCTTT; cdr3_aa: CASSLTGMNTEAFF
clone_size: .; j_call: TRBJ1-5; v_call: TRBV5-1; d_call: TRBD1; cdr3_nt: TGCGCCAGCAGCTTGAACGACAGGGAGGGGCCCCAGCATTTT; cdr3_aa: CASSLNDREGPQHF
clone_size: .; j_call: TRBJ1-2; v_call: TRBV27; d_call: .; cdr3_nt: TGTGCCAGCAGTCCCAAAGTAGACAGAAGATATGGCTACACCTTC; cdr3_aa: CASSPKVDRRYGYTF
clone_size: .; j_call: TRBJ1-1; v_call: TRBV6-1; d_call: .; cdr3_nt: TGTGCCAGCAGTGAAGCCCGGGGGGCGAGCACTGAAGCTTTCTTT; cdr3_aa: CASSEARGASTEAFF
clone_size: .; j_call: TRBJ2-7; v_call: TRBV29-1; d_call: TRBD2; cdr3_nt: TGCAGCGTTCGGGCCCGGGGGGACGAGCAGTACTTC; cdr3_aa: CSVRARGDEQYF
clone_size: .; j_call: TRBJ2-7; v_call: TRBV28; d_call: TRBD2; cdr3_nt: TGTGCCAGCAGTTGGACTAGCGGCAACTCCTACGAGCAGTACTTC; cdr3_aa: CASSWTSGNSYEQYF
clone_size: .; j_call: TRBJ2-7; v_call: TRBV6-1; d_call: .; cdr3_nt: TGTGCCAGCAGTGGAAGGGGCCAGGGTTTCTACGAGCAGTACTTC; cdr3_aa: CASSGRGQGFYEQYF
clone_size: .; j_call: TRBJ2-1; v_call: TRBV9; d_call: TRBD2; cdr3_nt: TGTGCCAGCAGCGCCCCCCCGGGGGGGCCCTACAATGAGCAGTTCTTC; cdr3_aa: CASSAPPGGPYNEQFF
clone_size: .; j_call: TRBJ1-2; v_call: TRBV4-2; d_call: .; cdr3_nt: TGTGCCAGCAGCCAAGGGAACTATGGCTACACCTTC; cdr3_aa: CASSQGNYGYTF
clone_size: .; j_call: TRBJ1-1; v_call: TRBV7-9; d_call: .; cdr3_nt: TGTGCCAGCGAGTTAGGTGAAGCTTTCTTT; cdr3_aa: CASELGEAFF
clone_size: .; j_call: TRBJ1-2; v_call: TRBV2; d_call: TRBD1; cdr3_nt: TGTGCCAGCAACGAACAGGGGGCATATGGCTACACCTTC; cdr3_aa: CASNEQGAYGYTF
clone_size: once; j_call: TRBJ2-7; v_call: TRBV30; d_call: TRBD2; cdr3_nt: TGTGCCTGGAGTAGCCTAGCGGGCTACGAGCAGTACTTC; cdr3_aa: CAWSSLAGYEQYF
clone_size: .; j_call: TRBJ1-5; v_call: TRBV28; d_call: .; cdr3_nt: TGTGCCAGCAGTTTATTTGCAGGGACTATTTATAGCAATCAGCCCCAGCATTTT; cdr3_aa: CASSLFAGTIYSNQPQHF